This TCR beta chain was captured by sequencing in a study of PD-1 blockade in classical Hodgkin lymphoma. The wider study: Patients in the cohort were put on intravenous nivolumab, 3 mg/kg every 2 weeks. Whole-study results and caveats: By C4D1, CD4+ diversity increased significantly, especially in complete responders. Whoever responded completely had baseline diversity much like that seen in newly diagnosed patients.

Notes on this clone: Its antigen is undetermined.

Clones were sequenced by immunoSEQ multiplex PCR, and TCRdb holds only the in-frame ones, with some missing. The sample yields nearly 25,000 clones, 80% seen once. Exposure to brentuximab vedotin varied, and each patient had relapsed following autologous stem cell transplantation. There are 15 residues in the CDR3. Germline V CDR1 and CDR2: SGHTA, FQGTGA. V was trimmed by 2 bases and J by 4 bases, leaving 12 bases between them. This specimen consisted of peripheral blood mononuclear cells (PBMCs), obtained at baseline. The receptor was isolated from a human donor with classical Hodgkin lymphoma. This rearrangement joins TRBV7-3 to TRBJ1-3; the D is unclear. In DNA, the CDR3 is TGTGCCAGCAGCTTAGTTCGGCAGATCGGAAACACCATATATTTT. Protein: CASSLVRQIGNTIYF.